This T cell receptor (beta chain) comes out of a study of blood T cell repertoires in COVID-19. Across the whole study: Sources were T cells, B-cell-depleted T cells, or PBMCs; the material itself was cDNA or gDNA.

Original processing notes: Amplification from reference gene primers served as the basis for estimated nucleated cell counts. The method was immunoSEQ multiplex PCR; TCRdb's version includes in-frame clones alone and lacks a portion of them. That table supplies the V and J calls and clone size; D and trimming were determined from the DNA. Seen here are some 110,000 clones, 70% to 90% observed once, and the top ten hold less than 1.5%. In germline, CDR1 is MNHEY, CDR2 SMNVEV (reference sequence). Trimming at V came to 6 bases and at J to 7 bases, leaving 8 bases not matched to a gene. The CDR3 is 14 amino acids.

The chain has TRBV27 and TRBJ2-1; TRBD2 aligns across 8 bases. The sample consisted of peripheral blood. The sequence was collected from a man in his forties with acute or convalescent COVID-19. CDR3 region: CASRTSGRVNEQFF. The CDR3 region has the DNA TGTGCCAGCAGGACCAGCGGGAGAGTGAATGAGCAGTTCTTC.